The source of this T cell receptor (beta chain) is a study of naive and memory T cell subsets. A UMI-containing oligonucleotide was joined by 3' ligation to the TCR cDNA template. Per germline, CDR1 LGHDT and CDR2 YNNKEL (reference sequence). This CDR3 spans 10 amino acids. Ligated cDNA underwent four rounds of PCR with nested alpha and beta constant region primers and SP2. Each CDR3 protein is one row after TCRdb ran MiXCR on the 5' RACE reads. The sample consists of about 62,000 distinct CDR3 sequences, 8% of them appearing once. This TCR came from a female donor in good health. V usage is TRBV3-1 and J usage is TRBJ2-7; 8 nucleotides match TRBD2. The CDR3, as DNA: TGTGCAGCGGGGGCCTACGAGCAGTACTTC. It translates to CAAGAYEQYF.